A selection of T cell receptor beta chains follows, all from one sample in a study of cytomegalovirus exposure and HLA in healthy donors. This table comes from immunoSEQ multiplex PCR, and its TCRdb copy is limited to in-frame clones, with some not included. The sample shows approximately 97,000 clones, about 95% of them seen only once. What was sequenced was PBMCs. Receptor source: a woman under 30 in good health and CMV-seronegative. The CDR3 runs from the conserved cysteine through the conserved F or W. Each record gives: CDR3 protein, J gene, V gene.

CASSPILAYNEQFF,TRBJ2-1,TRBV18
CASSTTDTQYF,TRBJ2-3,TRBV7-8
CASSRDRAAEAFF,TRBJ1-1,TRBV6-6
CASSPSTSGTPYNEQFF,TRBJ2-1,TRBV5-1
CASSPTGASGRGTHSYEQYF,TRBJ2-7,TRBV19
CASSGGDRTYEQYF,TRBJ2-7,TRBV5-8
CASSSRGLAGTGEQYF,TRBJ2-7,TRBV7-2
CASNLGGSETEAFF,TRBJ1-1,TRBV28
CASSKQVSGNTIYF,TRBJ1-3,TRBV6-5
CASSAGGTQYF,TRBJ2-3,TRBV5-4
CASSSTQLNTEAFF,TRBJ1-1,TRBV5-1
CASNRAPGANVLTF,TRBJ2-6,TRBV2
CASSPSHPGARQYF,TRBJ2-7,TRBV25-1
CATSYGGDNEQFF,TRBJ2-1,TRBV6-5
CASSETGYDTEAFF,TRBJ1-1,TRBV6-5
CASNRGTGELFF,TRBJ2-2,TRBV7-2
CASSVAGYGYTF,TRBJ1-2,TRBV9
CASTQSGANVLTF,TRBJ2-6,TRBV13
CASKVAGEDTQYF,TRBJ2-3,TRBV11-3
CASSYSGASAYEQYF,TRBJ2-7,TRBV6-5
CASSSQTGGINQPQHF,TRBJ1-5,TRBV18
CASSPRLAGDNEQFF,TRBJ2-1,TRBV6-4
CASSPKPQGPSYNEQFF,TRBJ2-1,TRBV5-4
CASSPQPVGASGRVEQYF,TRBJ2-7,TRBV7-6
CASSYTTANNEKLFF,TRBJ1-4,TRBV6-6
CASWAGTNTGELFF,TRBJ2-2,TRBV27
CASSYTGGRETQYF,TRBJ2-5,TRBV6-6
CASRGRTSSTDTQYF,TRBJ2-3,TRBV19
CASGLAGLAGNRSSTDTQYF,TRBJ2-3,TRBV12-5
CASSQLASGNEQFF,TRBJ2-1,TRBV4-2
CAWSLENEQFF,TRBJ2-1,TRBV30
CSALTDTQYF,TRBJ2-3,TRBV20-1
CASSTLQGLDTQYF,TRBJ2-3,TRBV5-4
CASSLGTDHTIYF,TRBJ1-3,TRBV7-9
CATSTSSEVEQYF,TRBJ2-7,TRBV15
CASSVGQRSGNTIYF,TRBJ1-3,TRBV7-8
CASSPQGGTDTQYF,TRBJ2-3,TRBV6-4
CASTWGGVPYEQYF,TRBJ2-7,TRBV7-9
CASSPGYEQYF,TRBJ2-7,TRBV5-1
CASSDGTGTNTEAFF,TRBJ1-1,TRBV6-6